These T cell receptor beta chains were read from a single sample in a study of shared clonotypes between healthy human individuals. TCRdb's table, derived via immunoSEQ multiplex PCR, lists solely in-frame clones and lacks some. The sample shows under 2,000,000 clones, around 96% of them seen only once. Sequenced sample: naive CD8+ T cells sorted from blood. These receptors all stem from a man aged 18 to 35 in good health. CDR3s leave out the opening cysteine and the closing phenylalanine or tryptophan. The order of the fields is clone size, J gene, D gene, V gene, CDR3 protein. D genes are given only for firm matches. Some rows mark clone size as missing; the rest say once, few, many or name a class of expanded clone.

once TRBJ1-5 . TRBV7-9 ASSEGGSNQPQH
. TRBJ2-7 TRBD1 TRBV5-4 ASSSRDRDLNEQY
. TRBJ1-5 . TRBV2 ASSAASNQPQH
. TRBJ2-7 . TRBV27 ASSSSTYEQY
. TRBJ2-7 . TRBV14 ASSHPGITSSYEQY
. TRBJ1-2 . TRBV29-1 SDGEEGQ
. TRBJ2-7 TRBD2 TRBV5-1 ASSEGLAGVPYEQY
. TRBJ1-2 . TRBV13 ASSLSGLNSYGYT
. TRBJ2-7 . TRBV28 ASSFSSYEQY
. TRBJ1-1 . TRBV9 ASSVGWANTEAF
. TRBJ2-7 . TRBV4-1 ASSQDLSGTYEQY
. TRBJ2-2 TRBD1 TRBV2 ASSQWGQGAGELF
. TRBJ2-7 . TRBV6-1 ASSEWGGWGDEQY
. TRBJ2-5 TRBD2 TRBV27 ASSTLAGEETQY
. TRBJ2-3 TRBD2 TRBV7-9 ASSLGGTSGLNTQY
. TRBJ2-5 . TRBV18 ASSPQEGHRAGETQY
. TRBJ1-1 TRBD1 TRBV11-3 ASSLDPGQEAF
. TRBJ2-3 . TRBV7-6 ASSLTRLDTQY
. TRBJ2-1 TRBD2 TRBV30 AWSGTSGRDEQF
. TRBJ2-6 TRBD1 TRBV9 ASSGGTGGVSGANVLT
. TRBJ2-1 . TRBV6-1 ATLPRAGPYNEQF
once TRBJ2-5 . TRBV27 ASSFYGPPLSQETQY
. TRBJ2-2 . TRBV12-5 ASGLQITNTGELF
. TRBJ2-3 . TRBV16 ASSQLDTDTQY
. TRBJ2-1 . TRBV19 ASTLGGAEQF
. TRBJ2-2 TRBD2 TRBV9 ASSVAGGTGELF
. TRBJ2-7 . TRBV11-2 ASSDTAGSYEQY
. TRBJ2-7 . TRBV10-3 AISASLGDFSYEQY
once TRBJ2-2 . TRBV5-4 ASSLSGPGELF